This TCR beta chain was obtained from a study of cytomegalovirus exposure and HLA in healthy donors. Study-wide results and limits: One later analysis, an examination of the 120 validation repertoires, found that first-cohort TCR clusters tended to co-occur in them. Some public TCRs appeared in many individuals, while most sequences were rare.

The data were produced by immunoSEQ multiplex PCR, yet TCRdb's version contains in-frame clones alone and is incomplete. The profile shows 160,000 or so clones, 84% of them singletons. As concerns this clone: Its cognate antigen is unknown.

The TCR was taken from a man aged 30 to 39 in good health and CMV-seropositive. The sequenced sample was PBMCs.

DNA of the CDR3: TGTGCCAGCAGCAAGGGGGGGTTCCTAGATACGCAGTATTTT. This translates into CASSKGGFLDTQYF. This sequence joins TRBV7-6 and TRBJ2-3; D is perhaps TRBD2 (7 bases). This CDR3 has 14 amino acids. Trimming took 5 bases from V and 5 from J, leaving 14 bases between them. CDR1 is SGHVS, CDR2 FNYEAQ, per germline. Looking up the rest from reference TRBV7-6 and TRBJ2-3 gives the full variable domain: GAGVSQSPRYKVTKRGQDVALRCDPISGHVSLYWYRQALGQGPEFLTYFNYEAQQDKSGLPNDRFSAERPEGSISTLTIQRTEQRDSAMYRCASSKGGFLDTQYFGPGTRLTVL.